Listed below are T cell receptor beta chains from one sample, sequenced in a study of T cell responses to AZD1222 COVID-19 vaccine. TCRdb's table, derived via immunoSEQ multiplex PCR, lists solely in-frame clones and lacks some. The sample contains about 110,000 clones, roughly 85% of which appear only once. The specimen was peripheral blood, collected on day 0 of AZD1222 vaccination. The origin of the receptors is an adult in good health. The CDR3 runs from the conserved cysteine through the conserved F or W. The order of the fields is D gene, J gene, CDR3 length, V gene, clone size, CDR3 DNA, CDR3 protein. The D gene is left open where the match is weak. The listing skips clone size in some rows; elsewhere it reads once, few, many or a size class.

d_call: TRBD1
j_call: TRBJ1-1
cdr3_length: 13
v_call: TRBV7-9
clone_size: NA
cdr3_nt: TGTGCCAGCAGCCGTGCAGGGGGGACTGAAGCTTTCTTT
cdr3_aa: CASSRAGGTEAFF

d_call: NA
j_call: TRBJ2-7
cdr3_length: 15
v_call: TRBV28
clone_size: NA
cdr3_nt: TGTGCCAGCAGTCCGACGGGACTTCATTACTACGAGCAGTACTTC
cdr3_aa: CASSPTGLHYYEQYF

d_call: TRBD1
j_call: TRBJ1-4
cdr3_length: 18
v_call: TRBV3-1/TRBV3-2
clone_size: few
cdr3_nt: TGTGCCAGCAGCCAGTTCCCGGGACAGGGGGCAACTAATGAAAAACTGTTTTTT
cdr3_aa: CASSQFPGQGATNEKLFF

d_call: NA
j_call: TRBJ1-3
cdr3_length: 14
v_call: TRBV11-2
clone_size: once
cdr3_nt: TGTGCCAGCAGCCCTGGGGGGGGAGGAAACACCATATATTTT
cdr3_aa: CASSPGGGGNTIYF

d_call: NA
j_call: TRBJ2-6
cdr3_length: 17
v_call: TRBV7-9
clone_size: NA
cdr3_nt: TGTGCCAGCAGCCAAAGGTCCCCCTTCTCTGGGGCCAACGTCCTGACTTTC
cdr3_aa: CASSQRSPFSGANVLTF

d_call: TRBD1
j_call: TRBJ1-1
cdr3_length: 15
v_call: TRBV5-1
clone_size: NA
cdr3_nt: TGCGCCAGCAGCTTGGCCCCAGGGGGAGACACTGAAGCTTTCTTT
cdr3_aa: CASSLAPGGDTEAFF

d_call: TRBD1
j_call: TRBJ1-1
cdr3_length: 17
v_call: TRBV28
clone_size: NA
cdr3_nt: TGTGCCAGCAGTTTAACGGGGCGGGGACAGGGGAACACTGAAGCTTTCTTT
cdr3_aa: CASSLTGRGQGNTEAFF

d_call: NA
j_call: TRBJ1-1
cdr3_length: 13
v_call: TRBV19
clone_size: NA
cdr3_nt: TGTGCCAGTCGGGACTTAAGGAACACTGAAGCTTTCTTT
cdr3_aa: CASRDLRNTEAFF

d_call: NA
j_call: TRBJ2-7
cdr3_length: 11
v_call: TRBV28
clone_size: NA
cdr3_nt: TGTGCCAGCAGTTGGGAATACGAGCAGTACTTC
cdr3_aa: CASSWEYEQYF

d_call: NA
j_call: TRBJ2-1
cdr3_length: 16
v_call: TRBV4-1
clone_size: NA
cdr3_nt: TGCGCCAGCAGCCCTACGATGAGTAGCTCCTACAATGAGCAGTTCTTC
cdr3_aa: CASSPTMSSSYNEQFF

d_call: TRBD1
j_call: TRBJ1-4
cdr3_length: 15
v_call: TRBV5-1
clone_size: NA
cdr3_nt: TGCGCCAGCAGCTGGGACAGCTCCGATAATGAAAAACTGTTTTTT
cdr3_aa: CASSWDSSDNEKLFF

d_call: TRBD2
j_call: TRBJ2-3
cdr3_length: 15
v_call: TRBV9
clone_size: once
cdr3_nt: TGTGCCAGCAGCGTAGCTAGCGGGGGGCCAGATACGCAGTATTTT
cdr3_aa: CASSVASGGPDTQYF

d_call: TRBD1
j_call: TRBJ1-4
cdr3_length: 15
v_call: TRBV2
clone_size: NA
cdr3_nt: TGTGCCAGCAGGGCCCGGGACAGCCTTAATGAAAAACTGTTTTTT
cdr3_aa: CASRARDSLNEKLFF

d_call: TRBD1
j_call: TRBJ1-5
cdr3_length: 17
v_call: TRBV7-9
clone_size: NA
cdr3_nt: TGTGCCAGCAGCGCGACGCTCGGACAGGGAAACAATCAGCCCCAGCATTTT
cdr3_aa: CASSATLGQGNNQPQHF

d_call: NA
j_call: TRBJ2-3
cdr3_length: 16
v_call: TRBV5-1
clone_size: once
cdr3_nt: TGCGCCAGCAGCTTGGCCGGCGGGGGCGGGACAGATACGCAGTATTTT
cdr3_aa: CASSLAGGGGTDTQYF

d_call: NA
j_call: TRBJ1-1
cdr3_length: 14
v_call: TRBV27
clone_size: NA
cdr3_nt: TGTGCCAGCTCTACCTCTGACAAGAACACTGAAGCTTTCTTT
cdr3_aa: CASSTSDKNTEAFF

d_call: NA
j_call: TRBJ2-2
cdr3_length: 16
v_call: TRBV4-3
clone_size: NA
cdr3_nt: TGCGCCAGCAGCCAAGCGAACGGGGGGCCCATCGGGGAGCTGTTTTTT
cdr3_aa: CASSQANGGPIGELFF

d_call: TRBD1
j_call: TRBJ1-1
cdr3_length: 13
v_call: TRBV30
clone_size: NA
cdr3_nt: TGTGCCGGGCAAGGACAGGGAAGGACTGAAGCTTTCTTT
cdr3_aa: CAGQGQGRTEAFF

d_call: TRBD1
j_call: TRBJ2-3
cdr3_length: 14
v_call: TRBV28
clone_size: NA
cdr3_nt: TGTGCCAGCAGTTTGCCAGGGGGCGTAGATACGCAGTATTTT
cdr3_aa: CASSLPGGVDTQYF

d_call: TRBD1
j_call: TRBJ1-2
cdr3_length: 14
v_call: TRBV30
clone_size: NA
cdr3_nt: TGTGCCTGGGGTATGGGACAGCTAAACTATGGCTACACCTTC
cdr3_aa: CAWGMGQLNYGYTF

d_call: TRBD2
j_call: TRBJ2-5
cdr3_length: 15
v_call: TRBV3-1/TRBV3-2
clone_size: NA
cdr3_nt: TGTGCCAGCAGCCAAAGAATGGCGGGAGGCGGGACCCAGTACTTC
cdr3_aa: CASSQRMAGGGTQYF

d_call: NA
j_call: TRBJ2-3
cdr3_length: 13
v_call: TRBV2
clone_size: NA
cdr3_nt: TGTGCCAGCAAAGGGGATTCGGCAGATACGCAGTATTTT
cdr3_aa: CASKGDSADTQYF

d_call: TRBD1
j_call: TRBJ1-4
cdr3_length: 16
v_call: TRBV28
clone_size: few
cdr3_nt: TGTGCCAGCAGTCCTGGGACAGGGGGTTCCAATGAAAAACTGTTTTTT
cdr3_aa: CASSPGTGGSNEKLFF

d_call: NA
j_call: TRBJ1-1
cdr3_length: 12
v_call: TRBV3-1/TRBV3-2
clone_size: NA
cdr3_nt: TGTGCCAGCAGCCCGAGGACAGCTCAAGCTTTCTTT
cdr3_aa: CASSPRTAQAFF

d_call: NA
j_call: TRBJ2-4
cdr3_length: 19
v_call: TRBV5-5
clone_size: NA
cdr3_nt: TGTGCCAGCAGCTTGAGGGCAACAGCCGGTAAGCTAGCCAAAAACATTCAGTACTTC
cdr3_aa: CASSLRATAGKLAKNIQYF

d_call: NA
j_call: TRBJ2-7
cdr3_length: 13
v_call: TRBV10-3
clone_size: NA
cdr3_nt: TGTGCCATCGGGGACGGCGGGACTCGCGAGCAGTACTTC
cdr3_aa: CAIGDGGTREQYF

d_call: NA
j_call: TRBJ2-1
cdr3_length: 13
v_call: TRBV5-4
clone_size: NA
cdr3_nt: TGTGCCAGCAGCTTGGACAGTAACAATGAGCAGTTCTTC
cdr3_aa: CASSLDSNNEQFF

d_call: NA
j_call: TRBJ2-2
cdr3_length: 15
v_call: TRBV6-5
clone_size: NA
cdr3_nt: TGTGCCAGCAAGGAAGTCCAAACGAACACCGGGGAGCTGTTTTTT
cdr3_aa: CASKEVQTNTGELFF

d_call: TRBD1
j_call: TRBJ2-2
cdr3_length: 16
v_call: TRBV6-1
clone_size: NA
cdr3_nt: TGTGCCAGCAGTGTAAGGGACAGGGGGGACACCGGGGAGCTGTTTTTT
cdr3_aa: CASSVRDRGDTGELFF

d_call: NA
j_call: TRBJ2-5
cdr3_length: 14
v_call: TRBV9
clone_size: NA
cdr3_nt: TGTGCCAGCAGCGTAGGACAGGGAGGGGAGACCCAGTACTTC
cdr3_aa: CASSVGQGGETQYF

d_call: NA
j_call: TRBJ2-4
cdr3_length: 13
v_call: TRBV2
clone_size: once
cdr3_nt: TGTGCCAGCAGTGAAGGGGCAGGGCGCATTCAGTACTTC
cdr3_aa: CASSEGAGRIQYF

d_call: NA
j_call: TRBJ1-5
cdr3_length: 14
v_call: TRBV28
clone_size: NA
cdr3_nt: TGTGCCAGCTACGGGGGGTATAGCAATCAGCCCCAGCATTTT
cdr3_aa: CASYGGYSNQPQHF

d_call: NA
j_call: TRBJ1-3
cdr3_length: 14
v_call: TRBV27
clone_size: once
cdr3_nt: TGTGCCAGCAGTTTATCTTCTCAGGGAAACACCATATATTTT
cdr3_aa: CASSLSSQGNTIYF

d_call: TRBD1
j_call: TRBJ2-2
cdr3_length: 15
v_call: TRBV6-5
clone_size: once
cdr3_nt: TGTGCCAGCAGTCGGGACAGGGGGCTTTCCGGGGAGCTGTTTTTT
cdr3_aa: CASSRDRGLSGELFF

d_call: NA
j_call: TRBJ2-1
cdr3_length: 12
v_call: TRBV19
clone_size: NA
cdr3_nt: TGTGCCAGTAGTATAATGGGAGGCGAGCAGTTCTTC
cdr3_aa: CASSIMGGEQFF

d_call: TRBD2
j_call: TRBJ2-5
cdr3_length: 15
v_call: TRBV24-1
clone_size: NA
cdr3_nt: TGTGCCACCAGTAAAACGGGGGGAGGGAAAGAGACCCAGTACTTC
cdr3_aa: CATSKTGGGKETQYF

d_call: NA
j_call: TRBJ2-1
cdr3_length: 16
v_call: TRBV19
clone_size: NA
cdr3_nt: TGTGCCAGTAGTTCCCGTCGCGGGCGCGTCTACAATGAGCAGTTCTTC
cdr3_aa: CASSSRRGRVYNEQFF

d_call: NA
j_call: TRBJ2-1
cdr3_length: 15
v_call: TRBV2
clone_size: NA
cdr3_nt: TGTGCCAGCCGCCCTATAGGGATCTCCTACAATGAGCAGTTCTTC
cdr3_aa: CASRPIGISYNEQFF

d_call: NA
j_call: TRBJ2-1
cdr3_length: 16
v_call: TRBV4-1
clone_size: NA
cdr3_nt: TGCGCCAGCAGCCAATTGGACATTATCTCCTACAATGAGCAGTTCTTC
cdr3_aa: CASSQLDIISYNEQFF

d_call: NA
j_call: TRBJ1-6
cdr3_length: 16
v_call: TRBV3-1/TRBV3-2
clone_size: NA
cdr3_nt: TGTGCCAGCAGCCAAGATGGGCAGGGCTATAATTCACCCCTCCACTTT
cdr3_aa: CASSQDGQGYNSPLHF

d_call: NA
j_call: TRBJ1-2
cdr3_length: 12
v_call: TRBV11-2
clone_size: NA
cdr3_nt: TGTGCCAGCAGCGAGGAGGGCTATGGCTACACCTTC
cdr3_aa: CASSEEGYGYTF

d_call: NA
j_call: TRBJ1-2
cdr3_length: 13
v_call: TRBV6-1
clone_size: NA
cdr3_nt: TGTGCCAGCAGTGAGTGGCAGGGTTCTGGCTACACCTTC
cdr3_aa: CASSEWQGSGYTF

d_call: NA
j_call: TRBJ2-1
cdr3_length: 12
v_call: TRBV12-3/TRBV12-4
clone_size: once
cdr3_nt: TGTGCCAGCAGTCTGACGGACGATGAGCAGTTCTTC
cdr3_aa: CASSLTDDEQFF

d_call: NA
j_call: TRBJ2-5
cdr3_length: 16
v_call: TRBV28
clone_size: NA
cdr3_nt: TGTGCCAGCAGTCCCTTCTTAGCGGAACCTCAAGAGACCCAGTACTTC
cdr3_aa: CASSPFLAEPQETQYF

d_call: NA
j_call: TRBJ2-2
cdr3_length: 14
v_call: TRBV5-6
clone_size: NA
cdr3_nt: TGTGCCAGCAGGTGGGGGGCCGCCACCGGGGAGCTGTTTTTT
cdr3_aa: CASRWGAATGELFF

d_call: TRBD1
j_call: TRBJ2-3
cdr3_length: 11
v_call: TRBV20-1
clone_size: NA
cdr3_nt: TGCAGTGGCCTGACAGGGGGTACGCAGTATTTT
cdr3_aa: CSGLTGGTQYF

d_call: NA
j_call: TRBJ1-3
cdr3_length: 15
v_call: TRBV9
clone_size: once
cdr3_nt: TGTGCCAGCAGCCTCGGGGGTGCCCGTGGAAACACCATATATTTT
cdr3_aa: CASSLGGARGNTIYF

d_call: NA
j_call: TRBJ2-7
cdr3_length: 13
v_call: TRBV21-1
clone_size: NA
cdr3_nt: TGTGCCAGCACAGGGGCCCACTCCTACGAGCAGTACTTC
cdr3_aa: CASTGAHSYEQYF